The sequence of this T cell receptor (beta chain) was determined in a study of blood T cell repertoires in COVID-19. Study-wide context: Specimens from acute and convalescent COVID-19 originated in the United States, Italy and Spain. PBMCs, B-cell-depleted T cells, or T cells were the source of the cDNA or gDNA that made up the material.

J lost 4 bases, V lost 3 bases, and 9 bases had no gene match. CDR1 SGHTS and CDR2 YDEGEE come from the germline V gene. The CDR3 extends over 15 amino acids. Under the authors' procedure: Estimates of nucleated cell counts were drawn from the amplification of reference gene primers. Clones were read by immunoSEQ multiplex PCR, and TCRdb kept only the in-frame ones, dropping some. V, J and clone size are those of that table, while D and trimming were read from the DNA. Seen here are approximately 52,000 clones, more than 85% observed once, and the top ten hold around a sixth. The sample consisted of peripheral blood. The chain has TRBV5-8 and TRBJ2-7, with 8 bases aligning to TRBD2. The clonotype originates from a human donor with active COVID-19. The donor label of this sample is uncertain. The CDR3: CASSSTAGAFYEQYF. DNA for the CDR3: TGTGCCAGCAGCTCCACAGCGGGGGCCTTTTACGAGCAGTACTTC.